The T cell receptor beta chain described here comes from a study of cytomegalovirus exposure and HLA in healthy donors. Notes on this clone: The antigen remains undetermined.

Study conclusions and caveats: Despite most TCR sequences being rare, some public TCRs occurred in many donors. CMV serostatus was the only recorded immune exposure for donors.

The PCR used 60 Vbeta and 13 Jbeta primers. The assay was immunoSEQ multiplex PCR, and TCRdb's table has in-frame clones only and misses some. This table holds 100,000 to 150,000 clones, about 81% found once. Germline lookup yields CDR1 MDHEN and CDR2 SYDVKM. The CDR3 sequence is 11 residues long. V dropped 8 bases and J dropped 4 bases, with 9 bases sitting between them. The rearrangement links TRBV28 to TRBJ2-7; no reliable D call. The sequencing sample was made of PBMCs. The receptor was derived from a woman aged 25-40 years in good health and CMV-seronegative. The CDR3 sequence is CASGPGYEQYF. CDR3 sequence (DNA): TGTGCCAGCGGGCCAGGTTACGAGCAGTACTTC. The variable domain in full, completed from reference TRBV28 and TRBJ2-7, reads DVKVTQSSRYLVKRTGEKVFLECVQDMDHENMFWYRQDPGLGLRLIYFSYDVKMKEKGDIPEGYSVSREKKERFSLILESASTNQTSMYLCASGPGYEQYFGPGTRLTVT.